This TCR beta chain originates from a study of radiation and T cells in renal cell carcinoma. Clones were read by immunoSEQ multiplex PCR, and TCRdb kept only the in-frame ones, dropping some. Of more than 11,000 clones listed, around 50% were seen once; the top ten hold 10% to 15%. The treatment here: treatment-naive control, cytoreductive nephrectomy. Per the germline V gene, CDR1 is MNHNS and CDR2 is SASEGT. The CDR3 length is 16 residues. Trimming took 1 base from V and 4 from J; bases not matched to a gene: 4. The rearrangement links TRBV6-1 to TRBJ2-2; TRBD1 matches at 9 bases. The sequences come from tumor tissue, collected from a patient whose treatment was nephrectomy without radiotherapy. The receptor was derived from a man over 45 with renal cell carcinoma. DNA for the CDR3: TGTGCCAGCAGTGAAGGCACAGGGGGCCCCACCGGGGAGCTGTTTTTT. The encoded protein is CASSEGTGGPTGELFF.